What follows are 19 T cell receptor beta chains derived from one specimen sequenced in a study of Ad26.COV2.S vaccination and SARS-CoV-2 variants. Generated by immunoSEQ multiplex PCR, the TCRdb table keeps only in-frame clones and is missing some. In the table there are 300,000 to 350,000 clones, 75% to 90% of which are singletons. Treatment indicated: 15 to 20 received Ad26.COV2.S at low or high dose, single or two shots; five or six received placebo; per-sample allocation not given. On day 63 after the first injection, vaccine and placebo recipients gave samples. The sequenced sample was peripheral blood, obtained in a trial of Ad26.COV2.S vaccine versus placebo. These receptors all stem from a person between 18 and 65 years old who received the Ad26.COV2.S COVID-19 vaccine or a placebo.

This chain connects TRBV5-8 to TRBJ2-2; 11 bases match TRBD1. Germline trimming cut 4 bases from V and 4 bases from J; bases unmatched to any gene: 6. Germline lookup yields CDR1 SGHTS and CDR2 YDEGEE. This CDR3 has 16 residues. CDR3: CASSQAGTGGTGELFF. In DNA, the CDR3 is TGTGCCAGCAGCCAGGCCGGGACAGGGGGCACCGGGGAGCTGTTTTTT.

This clone has only a few counts. The rearrangement links TRBV5-3 to TRBJ2-3; 7 bases are a match to TRBD1. Being an ORF, TRBV5-3 has a function that is uncertain. Trimming removed 3 bases from V and 1 base from J; junction bases left unmatched: 2. The CDR3 spans 14 residues. CDR3 in DNA: TGTGCCAGAAGCTCCGACAGGGGCACAGATACGCAGTATTTT. Protein sequence: CARSSDRGTDTQYF.

V and J are TRBV27 and TRBJ2-1, with D possibly being TRBD1 (5 bases). From germline, CDR1 is MNHEY and CDR2 SMNVEV (reference sequence). This CDR3 region has 17 residues. Trimming stripped 0 bases from V and 2 bases from J, with 14 bases between. CDR3 coding DNA: TGTGCCAGCAGTTTATCCCCCAGGGCCCCTACCTACAATGAGCAGTTCTTC. This translates into CASSLSPRAPTYNEQFF.

This chain links TRBV3-1 (or the pseudogene TRBV3-2) with TRBJ2-1; 10 nucleotides align to TRBD1. This CDR3 region has 16 residues. The V gene end was trimmed by 4 bases and the J gene end by 5 bases; junction bases not matched to a gene: 8. The germline gives CDR1 LGHDT, CDR2 YNNKEL (reference sequence). CDR3 in amino acids: CASSPPGTGDHNEQFF. CDR3 in DNA: TGTGCCAGCAGCCCCCCCGGGACAGGGGACCACAATGAGCAGTTCTTC.

The rearrangement links TRBV7-2 to TRBJ2-1; tentative D call: TRBD2 (6 bases). This CDR3 has 14 residues. V lost 7 bases, J lost 4 bases, and 14 bases lay in between. Germline V gene sequence: CDR1 SGHTA, CDR2 FQGNSA. The CDR3 DNA reads as TGTGCCAGCAACGCGGGACGGGAGTACAATGAGCAGTTCTTC. It yields the protein CASNAGREYNEQFF.

The chain recombines TRBV10-3 with TRBJ1-1; no reliable D call. The length of the CDR3 is 15 residues. Trimming shortened V by 5 bases and J by 1 base, and 14 bases separated the two germline ends. Germline CDR1 ENHRY, CDR2 SYGVKD. The DNA of the CDR3 is TGTGCCATCAGTCCCACAAATACGGGGAACACTGAAGCTTTCTTT. Amino acids: CAISPTNTGNTEAFF.

On this clone: Distinct nucleotide sequences in the sample also encode this CDR3. The CDR3 nucleotides are TGTGCCAGCAGTGAAGCGTTGTCAGGGATAGGGAACACCGGGGAGCTGTTTTTT. It codes for CASSEALSGIGNTGELFF. V gene TRBV6-1 combines with J gene TRBJ2-2; perhaps TRBD1 as D (5 bases). Germline CDR1 is MNHNS and CDR2 is SASEGT. V was shortened by 0 bases and J by 1 base, with 15 bases between the two germline ends. This CDR3 contains 18 residues.

The chain joins TRBV20-1 to TRBJ2-7; possibly TRBD1 for D (5 bases). Germline lookup yields CDR1 DFQATT and CDR2 SNEGSKA (reference sequence). V gave up 3 bases and J gave up 7 bases, with 10 bases separating them. The CDR3 is 11 amino acids. The chain's CDR3 is CSARGQVEQYF. The CDR3 DNA reads as TGCAGTGCTAGGGGGCAGGTTGAGCAGTACTTC.

This chain uses TRBV5-6 with TRBJ2-7, with 10 bases fitting TRBD1. CDR3 length equals 14 residues. Germline CDR1 is SGHDT and CDR2 is YYEEEE. The junction had 6 bases not matched to a gene; V was cut back by 6 bases and J by 3 bases. The CDR3 sequence: CASNSGTGDYEQYF. The CDR3 DNA sequence: TGTGCCAGCAACTCGGGGACAGGGGACTACGAGCAGTACTTC.

This chain uses TRBV15 with TRBJ2-7; TRBD1 is a possible D gene (8 bases). The ends were cut back, 6 bases at V and 6 bases at J, with 18 bases in the middle. CDR3 size: 14 residues. The germline gives CDR1 LNHNV, CDR2 YYDKDF (reference sequence). The CDR3 is CATRLTGEGPEQYF. In DNA, the CDR3 is TGTGCCACCAGGTTGACAGGGGAGGGCCCCGAGCAGTACTTC.

This chain connects TRBV5-5 to TRBJ2-1, with a possible D match to TRBD1 (5 bases). The germline V gene encodes CDR1 SGHKS and CDR2 YYEKEE (reference sequence). Trimming shortened V by 2 bases and J by 9 bases, and 15 bases separated the two germline ends. The CDR3 extends over 14 amino acids. The CDR3 bases are TGTGCCAGCAGCTTCGCGCAGGGTGGGCGTGAGCAGTTCTTC. Translation gives CASSFAQGGREQFF.

The CDR3 region is CASASGRVETQYF. CDR3 DNA: TGTGCTAGTGCTAGCGGGAGAGTGGAGACCCAGTACTTC. The chain combines TRBV12-5 with TRBJ2-5; TRBD2 matches 10 bases. CDR1 LGHNT and CDR2 FRNRAP come from the germline V gene. This CDR3 region has 13 residues. V gave up 7 bases and J gave up 5 bases; unmatched junction bases: 4.

The genes are TRBV18 and TRBJ1-1; no definite D call. The CDR3 is made up of 15 amino acids. Germline V gene data show CDR1 as KGHSH and CDR2 as LQKENI. V lost 2 bases, J lost 1 base, and 11 bases lay in between. CDR3 nucleotide sequence: TGTGCCAGCTCACCATCCGCGGCGGAGAACACTGAAGCTTTCTTT. This sequence encodes CASSPSAAENTEAFF.

Only a few counts were recorded for this clone. The rearrangement joins TRBV4-2 to TRBJ1-4; TRBD1 aligns across 7 bases. In germline, CDR1 is LGHNA, CDR2 YNFKEQ. The V segment lost 4 bases and the J segment 8 bases; nucleotides outside the gene matches: 10. This CDR3 region has 15 residues. CDR3: CASSLTRQGWEKLFF. The CDR3 DNA reads TGTGCCAGCAGCCTAACCCGACAGGGATGGGAAAAACTGTTTTTT.

The J gene is TRBJ2-1, the V gene TRBV9, with 8 bases fitting TRBD2. Germline assignment: CDR1 SGDLS and CDR2 YYNGEE. V shed 4 bases, J shed 4 bases, and the junction held 4 bases outside the gene matches. The CDR3 sequence is 14 residues long. CDR3 DNA sequence: TGTGCCAGCAGCATGAGCGGGGGTTACAATGAGCAGTTCTTC. Amino acid sequence: CASSMSGGYNEQFF.

The CDR3 coding sequence is TGCAGCACGTGGCGGAAATTCGACAATGAGCAGTTCTTC. It codes for CSTWRKFDNEQFF. The chain recombines TRBV29-1 with TRBJ2-1; D unclear. Trimming stripped 8 bases from V and 5 bases from J, with 16 bases between. Germline-derived CDR1 and CDR2 are SQVTM and ANQGSEA. The CDR3 extends over 13 amino acids.

The chain joins TRBV12-5 to TRBJ2-1; D is uncertain. The CDR3 totals 15 residues. The ends were cut back, 2 bases at V and 0 bases at J, with 8 bases in the middle. Per the germline V gene, CDR1 is LGHNT and CDR2 is FRNRAP. The CDR3 sequence: CASGLQITSYNEQFF. The DNA of the CDR3 is TGTGCTAGTGGTTTGCAGATCACCTCCTACAATGAGCAGTTCTTC.

V and J are TRBV3-1 (or the pseudogene TRBV3-2) and TRBJ2-6; the D is unclear. Trimming stripped 1 base from V and 1 base from J, with 5 bases between. In germline, CDR1 is LGHDT, CDR2 YNNKEL (reference sequence). The CDR3 contains 15 residues. The CDR3 sequence is CASSQGASGANVLTF. CDR3 nucleotide sequence: TGTGCCAGCAGCCAAGGGGCGTCTGGGGCCAACGTCCTGACTTTC.

J is TRBJ2-2 and V is TRBV10-2; TRBD2 matches 7 bases. The CDR3 is 14 residues long. The V gene end was trimmed by 3 bases and the J gene end by 7 bases; junction bases not matched to a gene: 5. The germline gives CDR1 WSHSY, CDR2 SAAADI. In DNA, the CDR3 is TGCGCCAGCAGTGAATTACTAGCGCACGGGGAGCTGTTTTTT. As protein: CASSELLAHGELFF.